The clone carrying this T cell receptor (beta chain) showed up just a few times. The antigen is not known. This entry is derived from a study of blood T cells in healthy people across ages. Whole-study results and caveats: Expanded clonotype shifts may have been confounded, as the donors had an unknown CMV status.

A J-beta primer mix and a sample-barcoded 5' primer were used in a second PCR of roughly 6 to 11 cycles. TCRdb reprocessed the 5' RACE reads via MiXCR and lists one record per CDR3 protein. The sample yields over a million distinct CDR3 sequences, under 30% seen once. V was pared by 1 base and J by 4 bases, with 11 bases between. The CDR3 is 14 residues long. Germline lookup yields CDR1 LNHNV and CDR2 YYDKDF (reference sequence). These data also featured in a second study, about T cells of mothers and their children.

The TCR comes from a girl aged 2 to 10 in good health. The specimen sequenced was blood. The V gene is TRBV15, the J gene TRBJ2-7; no clear D gene. CDR3 sequence reads: CATSRVYGVYEQYF. Written as DNA, the CDR3 is TGTGCCACCAGCAGAGTATATGGGGTTTACGAGCAGTACTTC.